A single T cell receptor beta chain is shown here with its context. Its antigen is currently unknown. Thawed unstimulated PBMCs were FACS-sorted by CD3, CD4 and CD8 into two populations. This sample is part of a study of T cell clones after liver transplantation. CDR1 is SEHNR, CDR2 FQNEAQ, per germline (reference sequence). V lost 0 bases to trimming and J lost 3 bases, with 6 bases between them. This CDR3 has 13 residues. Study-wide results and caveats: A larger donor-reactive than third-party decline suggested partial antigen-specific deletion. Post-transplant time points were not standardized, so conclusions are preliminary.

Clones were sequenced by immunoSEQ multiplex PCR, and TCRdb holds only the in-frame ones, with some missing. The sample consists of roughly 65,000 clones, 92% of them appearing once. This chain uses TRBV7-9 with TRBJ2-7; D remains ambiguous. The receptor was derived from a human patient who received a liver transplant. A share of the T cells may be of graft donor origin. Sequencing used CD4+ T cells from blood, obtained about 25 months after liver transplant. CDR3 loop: CASSLAGGYEQYF. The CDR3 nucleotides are TGTGCCAGCAGCTTAGCGGGTGGCTACGAGCAGTACTTC.